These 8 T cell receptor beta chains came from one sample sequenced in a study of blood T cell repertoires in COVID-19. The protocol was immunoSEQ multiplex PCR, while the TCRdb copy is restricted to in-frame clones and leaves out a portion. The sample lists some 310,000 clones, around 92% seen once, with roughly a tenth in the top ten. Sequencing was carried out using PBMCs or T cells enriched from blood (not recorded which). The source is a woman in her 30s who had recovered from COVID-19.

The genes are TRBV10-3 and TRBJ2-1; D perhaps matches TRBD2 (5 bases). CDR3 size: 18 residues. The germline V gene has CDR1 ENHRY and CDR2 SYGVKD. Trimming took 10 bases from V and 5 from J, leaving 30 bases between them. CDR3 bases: TGTGCCAACCCCGGTAGTGGGCGGGCCGTAGAAACTAACAATGAGCAGTTCTTC. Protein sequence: CANPGSGRAVETNNEQFF.

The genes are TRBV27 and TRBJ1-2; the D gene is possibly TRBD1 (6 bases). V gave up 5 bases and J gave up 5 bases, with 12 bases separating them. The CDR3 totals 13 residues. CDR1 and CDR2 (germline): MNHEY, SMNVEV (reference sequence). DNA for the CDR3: TGTGCCAGCAGTCCCTGGACAGAGTATGGCTACACCTTC. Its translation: CASSPWTEYGYTF.

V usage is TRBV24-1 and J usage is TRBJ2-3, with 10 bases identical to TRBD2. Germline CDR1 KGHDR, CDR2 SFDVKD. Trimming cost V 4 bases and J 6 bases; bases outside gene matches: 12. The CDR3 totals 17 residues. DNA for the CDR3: TGTGCCACCAGTGAATCTAGCGGGAGAGGGAATAGGGATACGCAGTATTTT. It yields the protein CATSESSGRGNRDTQYF.

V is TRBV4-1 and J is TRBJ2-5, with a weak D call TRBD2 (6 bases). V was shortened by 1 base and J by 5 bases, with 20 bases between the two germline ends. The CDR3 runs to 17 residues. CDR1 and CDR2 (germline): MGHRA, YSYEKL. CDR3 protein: CASSQGDSGGVVETQYF. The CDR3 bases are TGCGCCAGCAGCCAAGGGGATAGCGGAGGTGTTGTGGAGACCCAGTACTTC.

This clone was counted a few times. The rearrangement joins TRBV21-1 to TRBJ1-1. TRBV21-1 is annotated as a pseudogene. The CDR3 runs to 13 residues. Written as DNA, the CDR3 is TGTGCCAGCAGCACACCGGGGGGCACTGAAGCTTTCTTT. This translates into CASSTPGGTEAFF.

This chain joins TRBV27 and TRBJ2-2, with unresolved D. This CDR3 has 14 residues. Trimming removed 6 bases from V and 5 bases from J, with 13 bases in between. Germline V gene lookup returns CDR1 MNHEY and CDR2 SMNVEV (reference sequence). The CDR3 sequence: CASSPGLSTGELFF. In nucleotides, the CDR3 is TGTGCCAGCAGCCCCGGTCTATCGACCGGGGAGCTGTTTTTT.

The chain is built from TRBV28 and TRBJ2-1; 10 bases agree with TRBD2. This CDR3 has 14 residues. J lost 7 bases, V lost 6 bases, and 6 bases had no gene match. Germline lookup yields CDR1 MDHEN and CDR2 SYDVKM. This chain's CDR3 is CASRAGGIYNEQFF. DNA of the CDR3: TGTGCCAGCAGAGCGGGAGGGATTTATAATGAGCAGTTCTTC.

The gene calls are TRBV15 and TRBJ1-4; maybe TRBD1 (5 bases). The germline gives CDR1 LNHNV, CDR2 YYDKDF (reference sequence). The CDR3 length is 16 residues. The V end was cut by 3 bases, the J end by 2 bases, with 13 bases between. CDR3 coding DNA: TGTGCCACCAGCAGGGACGGCCAGGGTACTAATGAAAAACTGTTTTTT. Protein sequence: CATSRDGQGTNEKLFF.